One sample yielded the 26 T cell receptor beta chains listed below, sequenced in a study of vaccination effects on CD4 cells after COVID-19. With the ViraFEST assay, the study expanded antigen-specific CD4+ T cells using viral peptide pools, then sequenced them. Upon completion of about 10 days in culture, CD4+ T cells were isolated. All vaccine recipients tested negative for nucleocapsid antibodies and had never contracted SARS-CoV-2 infection. Their cognate antigens are unknown. Using immunoSEQ multiplex PCR, the repertoire was profiled, and TCRdb retains in-frame clones only, with some absent. Of tens of thousands of clones in the sample, less than 85% were seen once. Sequences were derived from CD4+ T cells from PBMCs cultured with HCoV-NL63 spike peptides, sampled before COVID-19 vaccination. The receptor set was obtained from a human donor who received a COVID-19 vaccine.

This sequence joins TRBV28 and TRBJ1-2; 7 bases line up with TRBD1. The V gene's germline CDR1 is MDHEN and CDR2 SYDVKM. The CDR3 runs to 14 residues. With 6 bases clipped from V and 2 bases from J, the junction kept 6 bases outside the gene matches. The CDR3 reads CASSPQGPNYGYTF. The CDR3 region has the DNA TGTGCCAGCAGCCCACAGGGGCCAAACTATGGCTACACCTTC.

The chain joins TRBV5-6 to TRBJ1-5; 10 nucleotides line up with TRBD1. Germline V gene data show CDR1 as SGHDT and CDR2 as YYEEEE. There are 17 residues in the CDR3. J lost 4 bases, V lost 3 bases, and 10 bases had no gene match. The CDR3 is CASSWRAAGQGNQPQHF. CDR3 DNA: TGTGCCAGCAGCTGGAGGGCCGCGGGACAGGGGAATCAGCCCCAGCATTTT.

V is TRBV25-1 and J is TRBJ2-3; D could derive from TRBD1 or TRBD2 (5 bases each). Trimming removed 6 bases at V and 1 base at J, with 17 bases between. Germline V gene data show CDR1 as MGHDK and CDR2 as SYGVNS. The CDR3 is 16 residues long. The CDR3 DNA sequence: TGTGCCAGCAGCATCGGGACCACCCGGGGCACAGATACGCAGTATTTT. This gives the protein CASSIGTTRGTDTQYF.

This clone is a singleton in its sample. This chain joins TRBV4-1 and TRBJ1-2, with a possible D match to TRBD1 (6 bases). Germline V gene sequence: CDR1 MGHRA, CDR2 YSYEKL. This CDR3 has 14 residues. Trimming took 0 bases from V and 7 from J, leaving 12 bases between them. The CDR3 protein is CASSQDQGTLGYTF. CDR3 nucleotides: TGCGCCAGCAGCCAAGATCAGGGGACCCTTGGCTACACCTTC.

The CDR3 sequence is CASKGLLYSGNTIYF. CDR3 sequence (DNA): TGTGCCAGTAAAGGACTGCTTTACTCTGGAAACACCATATATTTT. The V call is TRBV19, the J call TRBJ1-3; no clear D gene. Between the trimmed V and J ends, which lost 7 bases and 0 bases, there was a span of 13 bases. The CDR3 length is 15 residues. Per the germline V gene, CDR1 is LNHDA and CDR2 is SQIVND (reference sequence).

This rearrangement joins TRBV29-1 to TRBJ2-1; D is perhaps TRBD1 (6 bases). With 7 bases removed from V and 8 bases from J, the gap between germline ends came to 12 bases. The CDR3 contains 11 residues. The germline V gene encodes CDR1 SQVTM and CDR2 ANQGSEA. For the CDR3, the DNA is TGCAGCGCCACTACAGGGCATGAGCAGTTCTTC. Its translation is CSATTGHEQFF.

V is TRBV7-2 and J is TRBJ1-5; D gene ambiguous. The CDR3 spans 14 residues. Germline CDR1 and CDR2: SGHTA and FQGNSA. The V end lost 5 bases, the J end lost 5 bases, and 13 bases lay between the germline ends. The CDR3 coding sequence is TGTGCCAGCAGCCGCCCCGGTGGGGATCAGCCCCAGCATTTT. It translates to CASSRPGGDQPQHF.

This clone was observed a handful of times. The chain combines TRBV6-1 with TRBJ2-3, with a tentative D call TRBD2 (6 bases). V was shortened by 3 bases and J by 0 bases, with 13 bases between the two germline ends. The germline V gene encodes CDR1 MNHNS and CDR2 SASEGT. The CDR3 consists of 16 residues. This CDR3 reads CASSEAGSSSTDTQYF. CDR3 DNA: TGTGCCAGCAGTGAGGCGGGGTCCTCTAGCACAGATACGCAGTATTTT.

The V call is TRBV18, the J call TRBJ1-2; D remains unclear. Germline V gene data show CDR1 as KGHSH and CDR2 as LQKENI. V was trimmed by 5 bases and J by 4 bases, leaving 20 bases between them. The CDR3 consists of 16 residues. The CDR3: CASSTVKSNSVYGYTF. CDR3 DNA: TGTGCCAGCTCAACCGTAAAGTCCAATTCCGTCTATGGCTACACCTTC.

The chain recombines TRBV3-1 (or the pseudogene TRBV3-2) with TRBJ2-5, with 12 bases lining up with TRBD2. Trimming took 4 bases from V and 6 from J; bases not matched to a gene: 9. CDR3 length equals 16 residues. Germline V gene sequence: CDR1 LGHDT, CDR2 YNNKEL (reference sequence). The CDR3: CASSLPTSGGKQTQYF. CDR3 DNA sequence: TGTGCCAGCAGCCTCCCGACTAGCGGGGGAAAACAGACCCAGTACTTC.

V and J are TRBV6-2 or TRBV6-3 and TRBJ2-1; D gene ambiguous. Trimming shortened V by 4 bases and J by 0 bases, and 10 bases separated the two germline ends. Germline CDR1 is MNHEY and CDR2 is SVGEGT. The CDR3 sequence is 15 residues long. In DNA form, the CDR3 reads TGTGCCAGCAGTTCTCAAAGTCGCTCCTACAATGAGCAGTTCTTC. Its translation is CASSSQSRSYNEQFF.

This clone was counted once. The chain is built from TRBV5-3 and TRBJ2-7; 7 bases are a match to TRBD2. TRBV5-3 carries the ORF label, with uncertain function. The CDR3 covers 15 residues. V dropped 0 bases and J dropped 3; count of bases not matched to a gene: 6. The CDR3, as DNA: TGTGCCAGAAGCTTGGGGGGGGGACCCCACTACGAGCAGTACGTC. Amino acid sequence: CARSLGGGPHYEQYV.

The rearrangement joins TRBV29-1 to TRBJ2-5; the D gene is possibly TRBD2 (6 bases). The CDR3 is 12 amino acids. From germline, CDR1 is SQVTM and CDR2 ANQGSEA. Trimming shortened V by 7 bases and J by 5 bases, and 14 bases separated the two germline ends. The CDR3 region is CSAAGPGETQYF. The CDR3 DNA follows: TGCAGCGCAGCGGGCCCGGGGGAGACCCAGTACTTC.

The chain combines TRBV19 with TRBJ2-5; 7 bases fit TRBD1. The CDR3 contains 15 residues. CDR1 is LNHDA, CDR2 SQIVND, per germline (reference sequence). V was pared by 6 bases and J by 5 bases, with 12 bases of the junction left unmatched. As DNA, the CDR3 is TGTGCCAGTAGCCGAACCCACAGGGGTCGGGAGACCCAGTACTTC. It codes for CASSRTHRGRETQYF. The whole variable domain, filled in from reference TRBV19 and TRBJ2-5, reads DGGITQSPKYLFRKEGQNVTLSCEQNLNHDAMYWYRQDPGQGLRLIYYSQIVNDFQKGDIAEGYSVSREKKESFPLTVTSAQKNPTAFYLCASSRTHRGRETQYFGPGTRLLVL.

The CDR3 DNA is TGCAGCACCCGAGACAGGGAAGGCACCGGGGAGCTGTTTTTT. Translation gives CSTRDREGTGELFF. The chain joins TRBV29-1 to TRBJ2-2; 7 nucleotides line up with TRBD1. Germline CDR1 is SQVTM and CDR2 is ANQGSEA. V shed 8 bases, J shed 4 bases, and the junction held 10 bases outside the gene matches. The CDR3 runs to 14 residues.

This sequence joins TRBV28 and TRBJ1-6, with 8 positions matching TRBD1. Looked up from germline, CDR1 is MDHEN and CDR2 is SYDVKM. The CDR3 totals 16 residues. The V gene end was trimmed by 6 bases and the J gene end by 2 bases; junction bases not matched to a gene: 6. The CDR3 bases are TGTGCCAGCAGACCGACGGGACAGGCCTATAATTCACCCCTCCACTTT. Its protein is CASRPTGQAYNSPLHF.

The rearrangement joins TRBV5-3 to TRBJ2-2; no firm D call. TRBV5-3 is annotated as an ORF whose role is uncertain. V was clipped by 1 base and J by 1 base, with 8 bases between them. The CDR3 has 15 residues. DNA for the CDR3: TGTGCCAGAAGCTTGCGTCTTCAGAACACCGGGGAGCTGTTTTTT. Translating gives CARSLRLQNTGELFF.

The rearrangement links TRBV4-2 to TRBJ2-5; the D call may be TRBD1 or TRBD2 (5 bases each). V was clipped by 3 bases and J by 5 bases, with 16 bases between them. The germline V gene has CDR1 LGHNA and CDR2 YNFKEQ. The CDR3 consists of 15 residues. Here the CDR3 reads CASSHTTGQTETQYF. In DNA, the CDR3 is TGTGCCAGCAGCCACACGACGGGGCAGACCGAGACCCAGTACTTC.

The table lists this clone with a few counts. The rearrangement uses TRBV25-1 and TRBJ2-2; the match to TRBD1 covers 9 bases. In germline, CDR1 is MGHDK, CDR2 SYGVNS. With V trimmed by 7 bases and J by 1 base, 7 bases remained unmatched. This CDR3 spans 16 amino acids. CDR3 in DNA: TGTGCCAGCACTAAACAGGGGGCTTGGAACACCGGGGAGCTGTTTTTT. Protein sequence: CASTKQGAWNTGELFF.

The chain recombines TRBV6-5 with TRBJ1-4; D is ambiguous. Looked up from germline, CDR1 is MNHEY and CDR2 is SVGAGI. The CDR3 sequence is 15 residues long. V gave up 7 bases and J gave up 8 bases, with 20 bases separating them. The CDR3 is CASKTIMGQGEKLFF. DNA of the CDR3: TGTGCCAGCAAAACTATAATGGGCCAAGGGGAAAAACTGTTTTTT.

This chain uses TRBV7-8 with TRBJ2-1, with TRBD2 as a possible D gene (5 bases). Germline values: CDR1 SGHVS, CDR2 FQNEAQ. CDR3 length: 14 amino acids. V lost 5 bases and J lost 5, with 13 bases in between. As DNA, the CDR3 is TGTGCCAGCAGCACCCGGGAAACTGACAATGAGCAGTTCTTC. Translation gives CASSTRETDNEQFF.

The chain uses TRBV5-1 and TRBJ2-5; TRBD2 agrees at 8 bases. Per germline, CDR1 SGHRS and CDR2 YFSETQ. The CDR3 spans 13 residues. The J segment lost 1 base and the V segment lost 4 bases, leaving 0 bases of the junction unmatched. CDR3 residues: CASSGLAQETQYF. Written as DNA, the CDR3 is TGCGCCAGCAGCGGACTAGCCCAAGAGACCCAGTACTTC. The variable domain in full, with the rest retrieved from reference TRBV5-1 and TRBJ2-5, is KAGVTQTPRYLIKTRGQQVTLSCSPISGHRSVSWYQQTPGQGLQFLFEYFSETQRNKGNFPGRFSGRQFSNSRSEMNVSTLELGDSALYLCASSGLAQETQYFGPGTRLLVL.

Details on this clone: Other DNA sequences of this sample code for an identical CDR3. The J gene is TRBJ1-2, the V gene TRBV7-2; no clear D. The CDR3 is made up of 13 amino acids. With 0 bases removed from V and 2 bases from J, the gap between germline ends came to 4 bases. Germline-derived CDR1 and CDR2 are SGHTA and FQGNSA. Here the CDR3 reads CASSLAVNYGYTF. The DNA of the CDR3 is TGTGCCAGCAGCTTAGCTGTGAACTATGGCTACACCTTC.

The CDR3 here is CAWSVGGADTQYF. CDR3 coding DNA: TGTGCCTGGAGTGTTGGGGGGGCAGATACGCAGTATTTT. The chain has TRBV30 and TRBJ2-3; TRBD2 matches at 7 bases. J lost 4 bases, V lost 0 bases, and 1 base had no gene match. The CDR3 is 13 amino acids. CDR1 GTSNPN and CDR2 SVGIG come from the germline V gene (reference sequence).

V and J are TRBV2 and TRBJ1-2; D remains ambiguous. In germline, CDR1 is SNHLY, CDR2 FYNNEI. CDR3 size: 14 residues. With 4 bases removed from V and 1 base from J, the gap between germline ends came to 10 bases. The DNA for the CDR3 is TGTGCCAGCAGTGTATTCGGAAATAACTATGGCTACACCTTC. This translates into CASSVFGNNYGYTF.

V is TRBV12-3 or TRBV12-4 and J is TRBJ2-7; unclear D gene. CDR3 size: 13 residues. Trimming left V 1 base short and J 3 bases short, with 7 bases between. The CDR3 DNA follows: TGTGCCAGCAGTTTAGGAAAGTTCTACGAGCAGTACGTC. Encoded protein: CASSLGKFYEQYV.